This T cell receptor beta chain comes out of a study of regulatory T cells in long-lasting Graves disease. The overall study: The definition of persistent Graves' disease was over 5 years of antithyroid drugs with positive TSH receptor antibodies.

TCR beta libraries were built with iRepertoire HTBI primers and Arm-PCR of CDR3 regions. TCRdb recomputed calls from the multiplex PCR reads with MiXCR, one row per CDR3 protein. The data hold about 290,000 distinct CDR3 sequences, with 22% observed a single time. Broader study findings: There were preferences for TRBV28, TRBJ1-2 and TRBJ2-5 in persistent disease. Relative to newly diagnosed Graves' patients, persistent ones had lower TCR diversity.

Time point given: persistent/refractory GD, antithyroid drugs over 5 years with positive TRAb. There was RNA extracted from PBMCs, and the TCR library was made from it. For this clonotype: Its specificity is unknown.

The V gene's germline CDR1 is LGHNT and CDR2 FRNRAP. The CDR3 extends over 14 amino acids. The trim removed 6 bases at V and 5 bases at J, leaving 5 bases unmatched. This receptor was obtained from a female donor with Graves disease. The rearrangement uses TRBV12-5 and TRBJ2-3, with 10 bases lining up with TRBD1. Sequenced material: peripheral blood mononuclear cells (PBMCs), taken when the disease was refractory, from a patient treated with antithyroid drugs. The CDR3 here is CASGLTGGGDTQYF. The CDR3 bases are TGTGCTAGTGGATTGACAGGGGGCGGAGATACGCAGTATTTT.